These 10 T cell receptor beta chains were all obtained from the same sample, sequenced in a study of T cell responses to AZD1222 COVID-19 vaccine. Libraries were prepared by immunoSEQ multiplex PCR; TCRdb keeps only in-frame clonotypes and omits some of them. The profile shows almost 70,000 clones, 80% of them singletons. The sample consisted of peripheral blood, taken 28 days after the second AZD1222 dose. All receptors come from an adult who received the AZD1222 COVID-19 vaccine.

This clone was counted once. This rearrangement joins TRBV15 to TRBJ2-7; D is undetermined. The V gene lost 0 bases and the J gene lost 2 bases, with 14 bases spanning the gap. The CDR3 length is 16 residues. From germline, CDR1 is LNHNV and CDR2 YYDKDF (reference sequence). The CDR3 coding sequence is TGTGCCACCAGCAGAGATACCACCGGGTCCACCTACGAGCAGTACTTC. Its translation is CATSRDTTGSTYEQYF.

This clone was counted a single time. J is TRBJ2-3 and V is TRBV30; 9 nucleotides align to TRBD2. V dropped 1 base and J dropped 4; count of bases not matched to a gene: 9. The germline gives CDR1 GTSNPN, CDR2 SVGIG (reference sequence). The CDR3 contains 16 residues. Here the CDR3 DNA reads TGTGCCTGGAGTGAAGAGTATAGCGGGGGTCCAGATACGCAGTATTTT. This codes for CAWSEEYSGGPDTQYF.

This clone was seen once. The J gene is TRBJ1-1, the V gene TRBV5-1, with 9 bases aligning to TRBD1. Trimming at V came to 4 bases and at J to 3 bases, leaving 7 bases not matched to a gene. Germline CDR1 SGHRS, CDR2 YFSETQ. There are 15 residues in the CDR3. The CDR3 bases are TGCGCCAGCAGCGGAACCGGGACAGGGTACACTGAAGCTTTCTTT. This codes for CASSGTGTGYTEAFF. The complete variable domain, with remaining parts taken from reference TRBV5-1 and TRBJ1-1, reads KAGVTQTPRYLIKTRGQQVTLSCSPISGHRSVSWYQQTPGQGLQFLFEYFSETQRNKGNFPGRFSGRQFSNSRSEMNVSTLELGDSALYLCASSGTGTGYTEAFFGQGTRLTVV.

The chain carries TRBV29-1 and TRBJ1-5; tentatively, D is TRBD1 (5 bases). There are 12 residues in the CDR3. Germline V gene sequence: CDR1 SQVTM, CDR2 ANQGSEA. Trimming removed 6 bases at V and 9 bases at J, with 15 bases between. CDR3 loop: CSVLDSTGPQHF. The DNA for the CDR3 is TGCAGCGTATTAGACAGTACCGGGCCCCAGCATTTT.

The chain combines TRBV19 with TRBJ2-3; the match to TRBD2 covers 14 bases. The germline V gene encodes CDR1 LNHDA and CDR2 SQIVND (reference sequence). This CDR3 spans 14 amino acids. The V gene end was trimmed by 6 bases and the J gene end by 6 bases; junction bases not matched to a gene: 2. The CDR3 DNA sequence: TGTGCCAGTAGCCGACTAGCGGGGGGGGATACGCAGTATTTT. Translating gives CASSRLAGGDTQYF. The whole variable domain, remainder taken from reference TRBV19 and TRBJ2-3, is DGGITQSPKYLFRKEGQNVTLSCEQNLNHDAMYWYRQDPGQGLRLIYYSQIVNDFQKGDIAEGYSVSREKKESFPLTVTSAQKNPTAFYLCASSRLAGGDTQYFGPGTRLTVL.

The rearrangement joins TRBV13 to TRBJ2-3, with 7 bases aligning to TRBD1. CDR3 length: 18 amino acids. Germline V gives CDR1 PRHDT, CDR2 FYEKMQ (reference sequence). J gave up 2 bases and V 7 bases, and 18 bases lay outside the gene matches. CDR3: CASTYRGLTYLITDTQYF. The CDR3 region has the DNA TGTGCCAGCACCTACAGGGGCCTCACCTATCTTATCACAGATACGCAGTATTTT.

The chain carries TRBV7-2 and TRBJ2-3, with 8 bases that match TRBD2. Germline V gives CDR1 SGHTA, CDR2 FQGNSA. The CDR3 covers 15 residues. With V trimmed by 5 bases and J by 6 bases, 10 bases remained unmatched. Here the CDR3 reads CASSLTSGGMDTQYF. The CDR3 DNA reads TGTGCCAGCAGCCTCACCAGCGGGGGAATGGATACGCAGTATTTT.

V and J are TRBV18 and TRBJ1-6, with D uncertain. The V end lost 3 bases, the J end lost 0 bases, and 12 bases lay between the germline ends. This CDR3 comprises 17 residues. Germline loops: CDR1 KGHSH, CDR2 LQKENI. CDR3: CASSPRGGDSYNSPLHF. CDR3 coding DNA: TGTGCCAGCTCACCCCGTGGCGGGGACTCCTATAATTCACCCCTCCACTTT.

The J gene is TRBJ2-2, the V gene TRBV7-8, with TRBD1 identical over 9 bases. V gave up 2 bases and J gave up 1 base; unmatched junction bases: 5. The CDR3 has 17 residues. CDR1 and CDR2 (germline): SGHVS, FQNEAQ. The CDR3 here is CASSLLPGQGNTGELFF. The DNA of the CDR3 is TGTGCCAGCAGCTTACTCCCGGGACAGGGGAACACCGGGGAGCTGTTTTTT.

CDR3 DNA sequence: TGTGCCAGCAGCATGGGACTAGCGGGGGGTCAAGAGACCCAGTACTTC. Translation gives CASSMGLAGGQETQYF. This chain connects TRBV5-8 to TRBJ2-5; TRBD2 agrees at 15 bases. Germline V gene lookup returns CDR1 SGHTS and CDR2 YDEGEE. There are 16 residues in the CDR3. J gave up 2 bases and V 4 bases, and 3 bases lay outside the gene matches.